This TCR beta chain stems from a study of CD8+ T cells in alopecia areata. Across the study: Patients remained on tofacitinib for 6 to 18 months and then went 6 months without it. Findings of the study overall: Between patients, shared TCR sequences were less clear than in mice. This was possibly due in part to HLA diversity in the patient population.

Peripheral blood, together with lesional scalp punch biopsies, was collected from alopecia areata patients. Both CD4+ and CD8+ T cells were separated by sorting PBMCs. Extracted RNA was reverse transcribed, and the resulting cDNA served as sequencing template. Only in-frame clones appear in the TCRdb table, and some are missing; sequencing was by immunoSEQ multiplex PCR. This sample has roughly 170,000 clones, with 59% found just once. The germline V and J ends were trimmed by 4 bases and 1 base, with 11 bases remaining between them. This CDR3 is 15 amino acids long. The V gene's germline CDR1 is MNHNS and CDR2 SASEGT. Comment on this clone: Its antigen is unidentified.

The source of this sequence is a human donor with alopecia areata. V and J are TRBV6-1 and TRBJ2-1; D gene unclear. This specimen was CD4+ T cells sorted from blood, taken at week 0. As DNA, the CDR3 is TGTGCCAGCAGTGTGTTGGGGATGTCCTACAATGAGCAGTTCTTC. It codes for CASSVLGMSYNEQFF.